Listed below are T cell receptor beta chains from one sample, sequenced in a study of T cell responses to AZD1222 COVID-19 vaccine. Assay used: immunoSEQ multiplex PCR; TCRdb lists only in-frame clones, some missing. Of about 91,000 clones detected, more than 70% appear once; the ten largest clones hold 15% to 20%. Sequences were derived from peripheral blood, sampled on day 0 of AZD1222 vaccination. The source is an adult in good health. Each CDR3 is given with its conserved first and last residue. Fields, in order: D gene, V gene, clone size, J gene, CDR3 protein, CDR3 DNA. A D gene is named only where the DNA matches it firmly. Size values are once, few and many counts, or a class for expanded clones, and some rows have none.

D gene: TRBD2
V gene: TRBV2
clone size: -
J gene: TRBJ2-5
CDR3 protein: CASSGMAGGPLETQYF
CDR3 DNA: TGTGCCAGCAGTGGGATGGCGGGGGGCCCGCTTGAGACCCAGTACTTC

D gene: -
V gene: TRBV9
clone size: -
J gene: TRBJ1-1
CDR3 protein: CASSVERDTFYGTEAFF
CDR3 DNA: TGTGCCAGCAGCGTAGAACGGGACACATTTTACGGGACTGAAGCTTTCTTT

D gene: TRBD1
V gene: TRBV27
clone size: -
J gene: TRBJ2-7
CDR3 protein: CASRGQGHEQYF
CDR3 DNA: TGTGCCAGCAGAGGACAGGGACACGAGCAGTACTTC

D gene: -
V gene: TRBV18
clone size: -
J gene: TRBJ1-1
CDR3 protein: CASSPGTVNTEAFF
CDR3 DNA: TGTGCCAGCTCACCGGGGACGGTGAACACTGAAGCTTTCTTT

D gene: TRBD2
V gene: TRBV11-2
clone size: -
J gene: TRBJ2-5
CDR3 protein: CASSVGLTSGSGETQYF
CDR3 DNA: TGTGCCAGCAGCGTAGGACTAACCAGCGGGAGTGGAGAGACCCAGTACTTC

D gene: TRBD1
V gene: TRBV5-1
clone size: -
J gene: TRBJ1-6
CDR3 protein: CASSPRTGNSPLHF
CDR3 DNA: TGCGCCAGCAGCCCGCGGACAGGGAACTCACCCCTCCACTTT

D gene: -
V gene: TRBV29-1
clone size: -
J gene: TRBJ2-5
CDR3 protein: CSVSGRRVGETQYF
CDR3 DNA: TGCAGCGTTAGTGGAAGGAGGGTAGGGGAGACCCAGTACTTC

D gene: -
V gene: TRBV19
clone size: -
J gene: TRBJ1-6
CDR3 protein: CATWGGSAYNSPLHF
CDR3 DNA: TGTGCCACCTGGGGGGGATCCGCATATAATTCACCCCTCCACTTT

D gene: -
V gene: TRBV6-2/TRBV6-3
clone size: -
J gene: TRBJ2-1
CDR3 protein: CASSPLPKGEQFF
CDR3 DNA: TGTGCCAGCAGCCCCTTGCCTAAGGGGGAGCAGTTCTTC

D gene: TRBD2
V gene: TRBV2
clone size: -
J gene: TRBJ2-5
CDR3 protein: CASRGAGAGRETQYF
CDR3 DNA: TGTGCCAGCAGGGGAGCGGGGGCCGGGAGGGAGACCCAGTACTTC

D gene: -
V gene: TRBV9
clone size: -
J gene: TRBJ2-1
CDR3 protein: CASSVGVGADYNEQFF
CDR3 DNA: TGTGCCAGCAGCGTAGGAGTGGGGGCGGACTACAATGAGCAGTTCTTC

D gene: -
V gene: TRBV5-1
clone size: -
J gene: TRBJ2-1
CDR3 protein: CASSLDYNEQFF
CDR3 DNA: TGCGCCAGCAGCTTGGATTACAATGAGCAGTTCTTC

D gene: -
V gene: TRBV6-1
clone size: -
J gene: TRBJ1-2
CDR3 protein: CASSERAGEVMRYTF
CDR3 DNA: TGTGCCAGCAGTGAAAGGGCAGGGGAGGTTATGCGCTACACCTTC

D gene: -
V gene: TRBV7-3
clone size: -
J gene: TRBJ1-2
CDR3 protein: CASSLREGGGYTF
CDR3 DNA: TGTGCCAGCAGCCTTAGAGAGGGAGGAGGCTACACCTTC

D gene: -
V gene: TRBV6-5
clone size: -
J gene: TRBJ2-7
CDR3 protein: CASSYGFSYEQYF
CDR3 DNA: TGTGCCAGCAGTTACGGGTTCTCCTACGAGCAGTACTTC

D gene: -
V gene: TRBV2
clone size: -
J gene: TRBJ2-1
CDR3 protein: CASSLRPISYNEQFF
CDR3 DNA: TGTGCCAGCAGTCTCAGGCCGATCTCCTACAATGAGCAGTTCTTC

D gene: -
V gene: TRBV3-1/TRBV3-2
clone size: -
J gene: TRBJ1-3
CDR3 protein: CASSLTSGNTIYF
CDR3 DNA: TGTGCCAGCAGCCTTACTTCTGGAAACACCATATATTTT

D gene: -
V gene: TRBV5-1
clone size: -
J gene: TRBJ1-1
CDR3 protein: CASSLNGPNTEAFF
CDR3 DNA: TGCGCCAGCAGCTTAAACGGACCGAACACTGAAGCTTTCTTT

D gene: -
V gene: TRBV2
clone size: -
J gene: TRBJ2-7
CDR3 protein: CASSDRVFEQYF
CDR3 DNA: TGTGCCAGCAGTGACAGGGTCTTCGAGCAGTACTTC

D gene: -
V gene: TRBV19
clone size: -
J gene: TRBJ1-6
CDR3 protein: CASSQTGSESPLHF
CDR3 DNA: TGTGCCAGTAGTCAAACAGGGAGTGAGTCACCCCTCCACTTT

D gene: -
V gene: TRBV3-1/TRBV3-2
clone size: -
J gene: TRBJ1-5
CDR3 protein: CASSARGNQPQHF
CDR3 DNA: TGTGCCAGCAGCGCCCGGGGGAATCAGCCCCAGCATTTT

D gene: -
V gene: TRBV7-7
clone size: -
J gene: TRBJ2-3
CDR3 protein: CASSSGPRSTDTQYF
CDR3 DNA: TGTGCCAGCAGCTCGGGACCGCGCAGCACAGATACGCAGTATTTT

D gene: -
V gene: TRBV21-1
clone size: few
J gene: TRBJ1-3
CDR3 protein: CASSINFGTASGNTIYF
CDR3 DNA: TGTGCCAGCAGCATTAATTTCGGGACGGCCTCTGGAAACACCATATATTTT

D gene: TRBD1
V gene: TRBV11-3
clone size: -
J gene: TRBJ2-7
CDR3 protein: CASSPGQGSHEQYF
CDR3 DNA: TGTGCCAGCAGCCCGGGACAGGGTTCCCACGAGCAGTACTTC

D gene: -
V gene: TRBV7-2
clone size: -
J gene: TRBJ2-7
CDR3 protein: CASSLERAGEQYF
CDR3 DNA: TGTGCCAGCAGCTTAGAGCGGGCAGGAGAGCAGTACTTC

D gene: -
V gene: TRBV27
clone size: -
J gene: TRBJ1-5
CDR3 protein: CASRGRTLSNQPQHF
CDR3 DNA: TGTGCCAGCAGGGGCAGGACCCTTAGCAATCAGCCCCAGCATTTT

D gene: -
V gene: TRBV10-3
clone size: -
J gene: TRBJ2-7
CDR3 protein: CAISASILRGSYEQYF
CDR3 DNA: TGTGCCATCAGTGCAAGTATTTTGCGGGGCTCTTACGAGCAGTACTTC

D gene: TRBD1
V gene: TRBV4-2
clone size: -
J gene: TRBJ1-5
CDR3 protein: CASSQGDRPQHF
CDR3 DNA: TGTGCCAGCAGCCAAGGGGACAGGCCCCAGCATTTT

D gene: -
V gene: TRBV9
clone size: -
J gene: TRBJ2-3
CDR3 protein: CASSVGWGSVDTQYF
CDR3 DNA: TGTGCCAGCAGCGTAGGTTGGGGGAGTGTTGATACGCAGTATTTT

D gene: -
V gene: TRBV5-8
clone size: -
J gene: TRBJ1-1
CDR3 protein: CASSPRTVYTEAFF
CDR3 DNA: TGTGCCAGCAGCCCTCGGACAGTTTACACTGAAGCTTTCTTT

D gene: -
V gene: TRBV12-3/TRBV12-4
clone size: once
J gene: TRBJ2-1
CDR3 protein: CASSFLGEEGQFF
CDR3 DNA: TGTGCCAGCAGTTTTCTAGGGGAGGAGGGGCAGTTCTTC

D gene: TRBD1
V gene: TRBV9
clone size: -
J gene: TRBJ1-2
CDR3 protein: CASTGTGAAGYTF
CDR3 DNA: TGTGCCAGCACCGGGACAGGGGCAGCTGGCTACACCTTC

D gene: -
V gene: TRBV3-1/TRBV3-2
clone size: -
J gene: TRBJ1-5
CDR3 protein: CASSQVVVECSNQPQHF
CDR3 DNA: TGTGCCAGCAGCCAAGTGGTGGTGGAGTGTAGCAATCAGCCCCAGCATTTT

D gene: TRBD2
V gene: TRBV20-1
clone size: -
J gene: TRBJ2-2
CDR3 protein: CSASTSGGVSGELFF
CDR3 DNA: TGCAGTGCTAGTACTAGCGGGGGGGTTAGCGGGGAGCTGTTTTTT

D gene: TRBD2
V gene: TRBV4-2
clone size: -
J gene: TRBJ2-1
CDR3 protein: CASSPSGASGAYNEQFF
CDR3 DNA: TGTGCCAGCAGCCCTTCAGGGGCTAGCGGGGCGTACAATGAGCAGTTCTTC

D gene: -
V gene: TRBV7-2
clone size: -
J gene: TRBJ1-1
CDR3 protein: CASSFLKGVNTEAFF
CDR3 DNA: TGTGCCAGCAGCTTCCTCAAGGGGGTGAACACTGAAGCTTTCTTT

D gene: -
V gene: TRBV5-1
clone size: -
J gene: TRBJ1-2
CDR3 protein: CASSSDLGYTF
CDR3 DNA: TGCGCCAGCAGCTCGGACTTAGGCTACACCTTC

D gene: TRBD2
V gene: TRBV3-1/TRBV3-2
clone size: -
J gene: TRBJ2-1
CDR3 protein: CASSQFGTSGGGEQFF
CDR3 DNA: TGTGCCAGCAGCCAATTCGGGACTAGCGGGGGCGGTGAGCAGTTCTTC

D gene: -
V gene: TRBV12-3/TRBV12-4
clone size: -
J gene: TRBJ1-2
CDR3 protein: CASSLGLRDGYTF
CDR3 DNA: TGTGCCAGCAGTTTGGGGCTTCGAGACGGCTACACCTTC

D gene: -
V gene: TRBV29-1
clone size: -
J gene: TRBJ2-1
CDR3 protein: CSVVSWNEQFF
CDR3 DNA: TGCAGCGTTGTGTCCTGGAACGAGCAGTTCTTC

D gene: TRBD1
V gene: TRBV10-3
clone size: -
J gene: TRBJ1-1
CDR3 protein: CAISESQGATEAFF
CDR3 DNA: TGTGCCATCAGTGAGTCACAGGGGGCCACTGAAGCTTTCTTT

D gene: TRBD1
V gene: TRBV11-3
clone size: -
J gene: TRBJ2-7
CDR3 protein: CASSLTGTDYEQYF
CDR3 DNA: TGTGCCAGCAGCCTTACCGGGACAGACTACGAGCAGTACTTC

D gene: -
V gene: TRBV19
clone size: -
J gene: TRBJ2-2
CDR3 protein: CASSQPGDTGELFF
CDR3 DNA: TGTGCCAGTAGCCAACCAGGAGACACCGGGGAGCTGTTTTTT

D gene: TRBD1
V gene: TRBV7-3
clone size: -
J gene: TRBJ2-1
CDR3 protein: CASSSGTGRYNEQFF
CDR3 DNA: TGTGCCAGCAGCTCCGGGACAGGACGCTACAATGAGCAGTTCTTC

D gene: -
V gene: TRBV20-1
clone size: -
J gene: TRBJ1-1
CDR3 protein: CSASTPANLGREAFF
CDR3 DNA: TGCAGTGCTAGTACCCCAGCTAACCTCGGCCGGGAAGCTTTCTTT

D gene: TRBD2
V gene: TRBV24-1
clone size: -
J gene: TRBJ2-3
CDR3 protein: CATSELGLAGEDF
CDR3 DNA: TGTGCCACCAGTGAACTGGGACTAGCGGGAGAAGATTTT

D gene: -
V gene: TRBV14
clone size: -
J gene: TRBJ1-1
CDR3 protein: CASRGNTEAFF
CDR3 DNA: TGTGCCAGCAGGGGGAACACTGAAGCTTTCTTT

D gene: TRBD1
V gene: TRBV19
clone size: -
J gene: TRBJ1-2
CDR3 protein: CASSNRGGGYTF
CDR3 DNA: TGTGCCAGTAGTAACAGGGGCGGGGGCTACACCTTC

D gene: TRBD1
V gene: TRBV12-3/TRBV12-4
clone size: -
J gene: TRBJ2-7
CDR3 protein: CASQGTGEHEQYF
CDR3 DNA: TGTGCCAGTCAAGGGACAGGAGAGCACGAGCAGTACTTC

D gene: -
V gene: TRBV10-3
clone size: once
J gene: TRBJ2-7
CDR3 protein: CAISLRETELNGEQYF
CDR3 DNA: TGTGCCATCAGCCTGAGGGAGACAGAGCTTAACGGAGAGCAGTACTTC

D gene: TRBD1
V gene: TRBV27
clone size: -
J gene: TRBJ2-1
CDR3 protein: CASSLLPRDSFRQFF
CDR3 DNA: TGTGCCAGCAGTCTCCTTCCCCGGGACAGTTTTAGGCAGTTCTTC

D gene: TRBD2
V gene: TRBV19
clone size: -
J gene: TRBJ2-1
CDR3 protein: CASSIFASGTSGRSSYNEQFF
CDR3 DNA: TGTGCCAGTAGTATTTTTGCCTCGGGGACTAGCGGGAGGAGCTCCTACAATGAGCAGTTCTTC

D gene: -
V gene: TRBV10-3
clone size: -
J gene: TRBJ1-4
CDR3 protein: CAISRSNEKLFF
CDR3 DNA: TGTGCCATCAGCAGGAGTAATGAAAAACTGTTTTTT